This record covers a single T cell receptor beta chain. This CDR3 region has 13 residues. Germline CDR1 is SQVTM and CDR2 is ANQGSEA. With V trimmed by 6 bases and J by 10 bases, 13 bases remained unmatched. Original processing notes: Nucleated cell number was recorded as an estimate derived from reference gene primer amplification. Sequencing used immunoSEQ multiplex PCR; TCRdb keeps in-frame clones, though not all of them. That table supplies the V and J calls and clone size; D and trimming were determined from the DNA. The table includes about 200,000 clones, 82% detected once. Patients from Seattle were sampled longitudinally, starting during active infection. These data originate in a study of blood T cell repertoires in COVID-19. Background on the study: COVID-19 samples from acute and convalescent phases originated in the United States, Italy and Spain. Sources were T cells, B-cell-depleted T cells, or PBMCs; the material itself was cDNA or gDNA.

V is TRBV29-1 and J is TRBJ1-1; 8 bases match TRBD1. Sequenced input: peripheral blood. The clonotype originates from a woman older than 75 with COVID-19, enrolled during active disease. CDR3 in amino acids: CSVLTATGEVAFF. The CDR3 DNA sequence: TGCAGCGTCCTAACGGCGACAGGGGAAGTAGCTTTCTTT.